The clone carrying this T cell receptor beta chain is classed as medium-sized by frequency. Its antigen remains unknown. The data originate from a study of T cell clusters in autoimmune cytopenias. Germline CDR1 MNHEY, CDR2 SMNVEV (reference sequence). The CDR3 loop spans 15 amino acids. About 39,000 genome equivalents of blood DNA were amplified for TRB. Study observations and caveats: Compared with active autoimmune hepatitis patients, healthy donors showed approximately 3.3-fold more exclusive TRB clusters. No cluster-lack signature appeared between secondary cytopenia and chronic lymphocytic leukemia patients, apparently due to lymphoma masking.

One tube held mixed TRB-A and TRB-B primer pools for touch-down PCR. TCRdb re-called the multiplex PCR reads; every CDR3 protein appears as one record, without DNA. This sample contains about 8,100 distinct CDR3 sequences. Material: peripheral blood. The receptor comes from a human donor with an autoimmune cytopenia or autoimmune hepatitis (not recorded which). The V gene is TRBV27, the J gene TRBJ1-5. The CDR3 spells CASSLDGDSNQPQHF.